A single sample gave rise to the 10 T cell receptor beta chains below, sequenced in a study of type 1 and type 2 diabetes patients. PCR was run on genomic DNA. The TCR beta CDR3 region was amplified using 30 forward and 13 reverse primers. TCRdb re-analysed the multiplex PCR reads in MiXCR, keeping a single row per CDR3 protein. The sample records under 300,000 distinct CDR3 sequences, around 47% being singletons. Input material: peripheral blood mononuclear cells (PBMCs). The receptors come from a man younger than 30 with type 2 diabetes.

This clonotype was observed at least ten times. The CDR3 protein is CASSSSDGFGSPLHF. The CDR3 coding sequence is TGTGCCAGCAGCTCCTCTGACGGCTTTGGGTCACCCCTCCACTTT. The chain recombines TRBV7-2 with TRBJ1-6; D is undetermined. Looked up from germline, CDR1 is SGHTA and CDR2 is FQGNSA. CDR3 length: 15 amino acids. Deletions cut 4 bases from V and 10 bases from J, with 17 bases between.

This clonotype was observed a few times. The chain couples TRBV5-1 to TRBJ1-4; D gene uncertain. Germline-derived CDR1 and CDR2 are SGHRS and YFSETQ. V lost 4 bases to trimming and J lost 5 bases, with 15 bases between them. The CDR3 totals 15 residues. The CDR3 DNA is TGCGCCAGCAGCGCTGTCGGCAGATCGAATGAAAAACTGTTTTTT. Translation: CASSAVGRSNEKLFF.

This clonotype has just a few counts. V is TRBV19 and J is TRBJ2-3, with 8 bases fitting TRBD2. The CDR3 is 15 residues long. The V segment lost 5 bases and the J segment 3 bases; nucleotides outside the gene matches: 7. From germline, CDR1 is LNHDA and CDR2 SQIVND (reference sequence). This CDR3 reads CASSFESGSTDTQYF. As DNA, the CDR3 is TGTGCCAGTAGTTTCGAGAGCGGGAGTACAGATACGCAGTATTTT.

This rearrangement joins TRBV28 to TRBJ2-1; no clear D. Germline V lookup: CDR1 MDHEN, CDR2 SYDVKM. The V end was cut by 1 base, the J end by 7 bases, with 8 bases between. The CDR3 is 13 amino acids. The CDR3 loop is CASSLSRLNEQFF. In DNA, the CDR3 is TGTGCCAGCAGTTTATCGCGGCTGAATGAGCAGTTCTTC.

This clonotype was found a few times. The chain recombines TRBV10-2 with TRBJ2-3; D is ambiguous. Deletions cut 3 bases from V and 0 bases from J, with 7 bases between. The CDR3 is 14 amino acids. Germline CDR1 reads WSHSY; CDR2 reads SAAADI. CDR3 loop: CASSELDSTDTQYF. CDR3 coding DNA: TGCGCCAGCAGTGAATTGGACAGCACAGATACGCAGTATTTT.

This clonotype was detected only a few times. The chain carries TRBV10-3 and TRBJ1-2; D is unresolved. This CDR3 is 12 amino acids long. V shed 9 bases and J shed 5 bases, with 13 bases lying between them. In germline, CDR1 is ENHRY, CDR2 SYGVKD. CDR3 in DNA: TGTGCCATTAAAACTCCAGAATATGGCTACACCTTC. Its protein is CAIKTPEYGYTF.

This clonotype was observed a handful of times. The chain joins TRBV15 to TRBJ2-4, with 8 nucleotides matching TRBD1. Looked up from germline, CDR1 is LNHNV and CDR2 is YYDKDF (reference sequence). The V segment lost 1 base and the J segment 7 bases; nucleotides outside the gene matches: 3. This CDR3 is 14 amino acids long. This CDR3 is CATSRVGTGNIQYF. The CDR3 coding sequence is TGTGCCACCAGCAGAGTGGGGACAGGTAACATTCAGTACTTC.

This rearrangement joins TRBV6-2 or TRBV6-3 to TRBJ1-1; D might be TRBD1 (5 bases). The V gene lost 3 bases and the J gene lost 4 bases, with 12 bases spanning the gap. This CDR3 has 14 residues. From germline, CDR1 is MNHEY and CDR2 SVGEGT. CDR3 sequence reads: CASSYRGTSTEAFF. As DNA, the CDR3 is TGTGCCAGCAGTTATAGAGGGACTTCCACTGAAGCTTTCTTT.

The V call is TRBV6-2 or TRBV6-3, the J call TRBJ2-5; 11 bases map to TRBD2. J lost 2 bases, V lost 5 bases, and 4 bases had no gene match. The CDR3 loop spans 15 amino acids. Germline CDR1 MNHEY, CDR2 SVGEGT. The CDR3 loop is CASSLAGGGQETQYF. The CDR3 DNA sequence: TGTGCCAGCAGTCTAGCGGGGGGAGGGCAAGAGACCCAGTACTTC.

The rearrangement joins TRBV4-1 to TRBJ2-7; D is undetermined. Trimming left V 4 bases short and J 5 bases short, with 12 bases between. CDR1 is MGHRA and CDR2 is YSYEKL in the germline V gene. The CDR3 sequence is 13 residues long. The CDR3 here is CASSRPPGDEQYF. CDR3 coding DNA: TGCGCCAGCAGCCGACCACCTGGGGACGAGCAGTACTTC.